Below, 29 T cell receptor beta chains from the same sample are listed, as sequenced in a study of T cell responses to AZD1222 COVID-19 vaccine. Method: immunoSEQ multiplex PCR; TCRdb's copy keeps in-frame clones and lacks some. The data contain around 58,000 clones, about 79% of them singletons. The sequences come from peripheral blood, collected on day 0 of AZD1222 vaccination. These receptors were collected from an adult in good health.

V gene TRBV7-2 combines with J gene TRBJ1-2; no definite D call. The CDR3 is 14 amino acids. V was clipped by 1 base and J by 2 bases, with 8 bases between them. Germline V gives CDR1 SGHTA, CDR2 FQGNSA. The CDR3 spells CASSLGETNYGYTF. Here the CDR3 DNA reads TGTGCCAGCAGCTTAGGGGAAACGAACTATGGCTACACCTTC.

The rearrangement joins TRBV9 to TRBJ2-5; 10 positions match TRBD2. The ends lost 6 bases at V and 5 bases at J; junction bases unmatched: 7. The CDR3 loop spans 14 amino acids. In germline, CDR1 is SGDLS, CDR2 YYNGEE. CDR3 sequence reads: CASTLAGERETQYF. For the CDR3, the DNA is TGTGCCAGCACCCTAGCGGGAGAGAGGGAGACCCAGTACTTC.

This chain joins TRBV5-4 and TRBJ1-3, with D perhaps matching TRBD1 (6 bases). Germline lookup yields CDR1 SGHNT and CDR2 YYREEE (reference sequence). This CDR3 comprises 14 residues. V gave up 2 bases and J gave up 2 bases, with 8 bases separating them. The CDR3 coding sequence is TGTGCCAGCAGCTTACAGGGTGCTGGAAACACCATATATTTT. This translates into CASSLQGAGNTIYF.

V and J are TRBV10-3 and TRBJ1-3; D gene unclear. V was shortened by 7 bases and J by 5 bases, with 12 bases between the two germline ends. CDR1 is ENHRY and CDR2 is SYGVKD in the germline V gene. The CDR3 runs to 13 residues. The CDR3 region has the DNA TGTGCCATCACCACGGACTCCAGAAACACCATATATTTT. Its translation is CAITTDSRNTIYF.

The chain combines TRBV19 with TRBJ1-2; D is undetermined. V was cut by 3 bases and J by 1 base, with 6 bases left in between. The CDR3 is 13 residues long. Germline V gene sequence: CDR1 LNHDA, CDR2 SQIVND (reference sequence). In nucleotides, the CDR3 is TGTGCCAGTAGTATTGCTCTTAACTATGGCTACACCTTC. Protein: CASSIALNYGYTF.

This sequence joins TRBV5-1 and TRBJ1-3, with D uncertain. CDR1 is SGHRS and CDR2 is YFSETQ in the germline V gene. The V gene lost 0 bases and the J gene lost 5 bases, with 12 bases spanning the gap. The CDR3 contains 15 residues. The CDR3 region has the DNA TGCGCCAGCAGCTTGGCGGGGATGGGTAGAAACACCATATATTTT. Its translation: CASSLAGMGRNTIYF. Supplemented by reference TRBV5-1 and TRBJ1-3, the full variable domain reads KAGVTQTPRYLIKTRGQQVTLSCSPISGHRSVSWYQQTPGQGLQFLFEYFSETQRNKGNFPGRFSGRQFSNSRSEMNVSTLELGDSALYLCASSLAGMGRNTIYFGEGSWLTVV.

The chain recombines TRBV7-3 with TRBJ1-1; D is undetermined. The germline CDR1 and CDR2 sequences are SGHTA and FQGTGA. The V end was cut by 2 bases, the J end by 1 base, with 11 bases between. The length of the CDR3 is 15 residues. CDR3 DNA sequence: TGTGCCAGCAGCTTAGAGGGTTACCCGAACACTGAAGCTTTCTTT. Amino acid sequence: CASSLEGYPNTEAFF.

This clone has only a few counts. This chain connects TRBV9 to TRBJ1-3; D gene ambiguous. This CDR3 has 15 amino acids. The V end lost 1 base, the J end lost 0 bases, and 8 bases lay between the germline ends. The germline V gene has CDR1 SGDLS and CDR2 YYNGEE. The DNA for the CDR3 is TGTGCCAGCAGCGTACTGGGGAGCTCTGGAAACACCATATATTTT. This sequence encodes CASSVLGSSGNTIYF.

J is TRBJ2-6 and V is TRBV7-9; D is possibly TRBD1 or TRBD2 (5 bases each). Trimming stripped 5 bases from V and 0 bases from J, with 11 bases between. CDR3 length equals 16 residues. Germline V lookup: CDR1 SEHNR, CDR2 FQNEAQ (reference sequence). CDR3 in amino acids: CASSGTGRSGANVLTF. DNA of the CDR3: TGTGCCAGCAGCGGGACGGGTCGCTCTGGGGCCAACGTCCTGACTTTC.

The chain has TRBV5-1 and TRBJ2-5, with 9 bases that match TRBD1. The J segment lost 5 bases and the V segment lost 4 bases, leaving 9 bases of the junction unmatched. The CDR3 extends over 15 amino acids. Germline V gene sequence: CDR1 SGHRS, CDR2 YFSETQ. The DNA of the CDR3 is TGCGCCAGCAGCGGGTCGACAGGGGGGAGCGAGACCCAGTACTTC. It translates to CASSGSTGGSETQYF.

V is TRBV10-3 and J is TRBJ2-1, with D perhaps matching TRBD2 (5 bases). The CDR3 contains 15 residues. V was clipped by 2 bases and J by 2 bases, with 10 bases between them. Germline-derived CDR1 and CDR2 are ENHRY and SYGVKD. As DNA, the CDR3 is TGTGCCATCAGTGAGACCCCTAGCACCTACAATGAGCAGTTCTTC. Protein product: CAISETPSTYNEQFF.

Written as DNA, the CDR3 is TGTGCCATCTCCGATGGGGGACTCTACACCTTC. This codes for CAISDGGLYTF. The chain links TRBV10-3 to TRBJ1-2, with a weak D call TRBD1 (5 bases). The CDR3 sequence is 11 residues long. Germline CDR1 reads ENHRY; CDR2 reads SYGVKD. Trimming took 8 bases from V and 10 from J, leaving 14 bases between them.

The chain combines TRBV18 with TRBJ1-1, with 7 positions matching TRBD1. The germline V gene encodes CDR1 KGHSH and CDR2 LQKENI. The CDR3 loop spans 19 amino acids. With V trimmed by 2 bases and J by 1 base, 16 bases remained unmatched. CDR3 bases: TGTGCCAGCTCACCAAGGTTACAGGGGCTTAGAAGGTGGAACACTGAAGCTTTCTTT. Translating it yields CASSPRLQGLRRWNTEAFF.

The chain uses TRBV24-1 and TRBJ1-2; a possible D gene is TRBD1 (6 bases). Germline lookup yields CDR1 KGHDR and CDR2 SFDVKD. V was trimmed by 2 bases and J by 6 bases, leaving 15 bases between them. There are 15 residues in the CDR3. The CDR3 DNA is TGTGCCACCAGTGATTCCCGCGGGGGGCCGGATGGCTACACCTTC. As protein: CATSDSRGGPDGYTF.

The rearrangement uses TRBV12-5 and TRBJ1-3; D remains unclear. This CDR3 is 12 amino acids long. The germline V gene encodes CDR1 LGHNT and CDR2 FRNRAP. Trimming removed 2 bases at V and 4 bases at J, with 3 bases between. Here the CDR3 reads CASGLSGNTIYF. In DNA, the CDR3 is TGTGCTAGTGGTTTGTCCGGAAACACCATATATTTT.

The J gene is TRBJ2-3, the V gene TRBV28; 7 nucleotides agree with TRBD2. With V trimmed by 2 bases and J by 4 bases, 6 bases remained unmatched. CDR3 size: 15 residues. The germline CDR1 and CDR2 sequences are MDHEN and SYDVKM. The CDR3, as DNA: TGTGCCAGCAGTTTAGGCGGGAGAGGAGCAGATACGCAGTATTTT. This encodes CASSLGGRGADTQYF.

This clone was seen a single time. The V and J genes are TRBV6-5 and TRBJ2-2; D unclear. V lost 6 bases, J lost 7 bases, and 9 bases lay in between. The length of the CDR3 is 12 residues. Germline loops: CDR1 MNHEY, CDR2 SVGAGI. The CDR3 is CASSPRDGELFF. Here the CDR3 DNA reads TGTGCCAGCAGCCCCAGAGACGGGGAGCTGTTTTTT.

The V and J genes are TRBV12-5 and TRBJ1-1; 7 positions match TRBD1. Trimming removed 1 base from V and 1 base from J; junction bases left unmatched: 12. The V gene's germline CDR1 is LGHNT and CDR2 FRNRAP. The CDR3 runs to 18 residues. Here the CDR3 DNA reads TGTGCTAGTGGTTTGGCCCGCAAAGGACAGGACCCGAACACTGAAGCTTTCTTT. This codes for CASGLARKGQDPNTEAFF.

This sequence joins TRBV18 and TRBJ1-5; unclear D gene. This CDR3 is built from 13 residues. Germline CDR1 reads KGHSH; CDR2 reads LQKENI. The ends were cut back, 4 bases at V and 0 bases at J, with 4 bases in the middle. CDR3 in DNA: TGTGCCAGCTCACTCGATAGCAATCAGCCCCAGCATTTT. Translation: CASSLDSNQPQHF. Filled out from reference TRBV18 and TRBJ1-5, the complete variable domain reads NAGVMQNPRHLVRRRGQEARLRCSPMKGHSHVYWYRQLPEEGLKFMVYLQKENIIDESGMPKERFSAEFPKEGPSILRIQQVVRGDSAAYFCASSLDSNQPQHFGDGTRLSIL.

CDR3 DNA: TGTGCCAGCAGCCCGCGGACAGGGAGCGAGCAGTACTTC. It translates to CASSPRTGSEQYF. The chain links TRBV11-2 to TRBJ2-7, with 8 positions matching TRBD1. Trimming took 5 bases from V and 6 from J; bases not matched to a gene: 6. Germline V gene sequence: CDR1 SGHAT, CDR2 FQNNGV. This CDR3 spans 13 amino acids.

This clone was picked up one time. The sample carries other DNA sequences with the same CDR3. This chain connects TRBV5-4 to TRBJ2-1; D gene ambiguous. The ends were cut back, 0 bases at V and 0 bases at J, with 7 bases in the middle. CDR1 and CDR2 from the germline V gene are SGHNT and YYREEE (reference sequence). The CDR3 totals 15 residues. This CDR3 is CASSLGSGSYNEQFF. In nucleotides, the CDR3 is TGTGCCAGCAGCTTGGGGTCGGGCTCCTACAATGAGCAGTTCTTC.

This chain links TRBV25-1 with TRBJ2-1; TRBD2 matches at 9 bases. The ends lost 5 bases at V and 4 bases at J; junction bases unmatched: 6. This CDR3 has 15 amino acids. The germline V gene has CDR1 MGHDK and CDR2 SYGVNS. CDR3 protein: CASSLTSGSYNEQFF. The CDR3 nucleotides are TGTGCCAGCAGTTTGACTAGCGGCTCATACAATGAGCAGTTCTTC.

This clone was observed a handful of times. The chain joins TRBV5-1 to TRBJ2-6; no reliable D call. The germline gives CDR1 SGHRS, CDR2 YFSETQ. Trimming shortened V by 10 bases and J by 0 bases, and 14 bases separated the two germline ends. This CDR3 is 15 amino acids long. The CDR3 DNA follows: TGCGCCTCCAAGGAAAGTAACTCTGGGGCCAACGTCCTGACTTTC. Protein: CASKESNSGANVLTF.

The chain carries TRBV5-1 and TRBJ1-2; a possible D gene is TRBD1 (5 bases). Trimming left V 0 bases short and J 6 bases short, with 12 bases between. Germline CDR1 reads SGHRS; CDR2 reads YFSETQ. The CDR3 is 14 residues long. DNA of the CDR3: TGCGCCAGCAGCTTGGGAGACAGTGGGCATGGCTACACCTTC. Protein product: CASSLGDSGHGYTF.

V gene TRBV7-3 combines with J gene TRBJ2-7, with a possible D match to TRBD1 (6 bases). The CDR3 extends over 14 amino acids. With 3 bases removed from V and 1 base from J, the gap between germline ends came to 10 bases. Per the germline V gene, CDR1 is SGHTA and CDR2 is FQGTGA. The CDR3 DNA follows: TGTGCCAGCAGCTTCAACAGGGCTTCCTACGAGCAGTACTTC. The encoded protein is CASSFNRASYEQYF.

The chain joins TRBV28 to TRBJ1-6; no clear D. Trimming pared 5 bases from V and 7 bases from J, leaving 18 bases between. This CDR3 contains 16 residues. Per germline, CDR1 MDHEN and CDR2 SYDVKM. CDR3 nucleotide sequence: TGTGCCAGCAGTCGCCAAGACTTTTCTATGAATTCACCCCTCCACTTT. Protein sequence: CASSRQDFSMNSPLHF.

This chain joins TRBV2 and TRBJ2-3, with D tentatively TRBD2 (6 bases). Trimming took off 2 bases at V and 14 bases at J, with 14 bases between the two ends. CDR1 is SNHLY and CDR2 is FYNNEI in the germline V gene. The CDR3 is 12 residues long. CDR3 DNA: TGTGCCAGCAGTGAATTAGCGGAAGCGCTGTATTTT. Protein sequence: CASSELAEALYF.

This clone occurred a few times. The chain links TRBV5-5 to TRBJ1-2; 7 positions match TRBD1. With V trimmed by 2 bases and J by 2 bases, 9 bases remained unmatched. The CDR3 extends over 16 amino acids. CDR1 and CDR2 from the germline V gene are SGHKS and YYEKEE (reference sequence). The CDR3 DNA reads as TGTGCCAGCAGCTTAAGGGACAGCCCTACCAACTATGGCTACACCTTC. It codes for CASSLRDSPTNYGYTF.

The chain couples TRBV10-3 to TRBJ1-5; D is uncertain. Trimming stripped 4 bases from V and 4 bases from J, with 11 bases between. The germline V gene encodes CDR1 ENHRY and CDR2 SYGVKD. The CDR3 consists of 14 residues. The CDR3 here is CAISVELRNQPQHF. The DNA of the CDR3 is TGTGCCATCAGTGTGGAGCTACGGAATCAGCCCCAGCATTTT.